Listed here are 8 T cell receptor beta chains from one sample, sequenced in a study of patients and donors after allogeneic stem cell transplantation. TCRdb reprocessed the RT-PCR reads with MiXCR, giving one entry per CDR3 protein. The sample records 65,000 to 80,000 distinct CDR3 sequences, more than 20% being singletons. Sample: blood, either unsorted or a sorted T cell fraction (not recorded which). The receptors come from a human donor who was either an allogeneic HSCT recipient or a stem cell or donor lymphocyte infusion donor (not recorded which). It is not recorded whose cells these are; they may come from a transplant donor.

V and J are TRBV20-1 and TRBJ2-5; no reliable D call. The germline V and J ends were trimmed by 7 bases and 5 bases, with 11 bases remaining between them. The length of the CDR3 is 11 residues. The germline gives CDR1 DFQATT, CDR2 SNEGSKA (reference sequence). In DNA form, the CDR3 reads TGCAGTGTCGGGTGTCGGGAGACCCAGTACTTC. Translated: CSVGCRETQYF.

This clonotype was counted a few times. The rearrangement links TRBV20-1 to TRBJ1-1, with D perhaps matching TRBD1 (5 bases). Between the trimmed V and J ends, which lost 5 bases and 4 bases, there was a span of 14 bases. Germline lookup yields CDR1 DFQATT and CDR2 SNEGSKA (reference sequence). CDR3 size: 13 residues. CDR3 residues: CSALYLGPTEAFF. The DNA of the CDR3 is TGCAGTGCTCTATATTTGGGGCCCACTGAAGCTTTCTTT.

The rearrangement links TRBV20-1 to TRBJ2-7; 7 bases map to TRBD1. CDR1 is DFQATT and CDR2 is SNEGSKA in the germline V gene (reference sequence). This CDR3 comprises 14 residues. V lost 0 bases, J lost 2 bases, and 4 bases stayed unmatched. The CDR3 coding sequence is TGCAGTGCTAGAGATCTGGACAGGACCTACGAGCAGTACTTC. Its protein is CSARDLDRTYEQYF.

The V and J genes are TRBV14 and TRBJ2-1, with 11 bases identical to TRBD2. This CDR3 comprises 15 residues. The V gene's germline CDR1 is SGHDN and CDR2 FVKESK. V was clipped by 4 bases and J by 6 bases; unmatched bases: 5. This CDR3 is CASSLGLAGVNEQFF. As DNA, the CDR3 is TGTGCCAGCAGCCTCGGACTAGCGGGCGTCAATGAGCAGTTCTTC.

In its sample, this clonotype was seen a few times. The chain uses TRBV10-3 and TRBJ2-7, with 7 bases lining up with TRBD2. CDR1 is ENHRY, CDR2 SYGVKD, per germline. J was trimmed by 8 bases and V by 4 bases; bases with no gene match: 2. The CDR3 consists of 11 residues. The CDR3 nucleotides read TGTGCCATCAGTGGGGAGGGCAAGCAGTACTTC. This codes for CAISGEGKQYF.

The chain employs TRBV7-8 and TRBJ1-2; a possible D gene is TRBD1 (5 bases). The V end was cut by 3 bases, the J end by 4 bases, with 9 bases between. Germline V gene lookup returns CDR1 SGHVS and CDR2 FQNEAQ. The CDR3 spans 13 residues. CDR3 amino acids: CASSLTDFYGYTF. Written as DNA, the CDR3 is TGTGCCAGCAGCTTGACAGACTTCTATGGCTACACCTTC. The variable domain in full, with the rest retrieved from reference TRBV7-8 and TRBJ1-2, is GAGVSQSPRYKVAKRGQDVALRCDPISGHVSLFWYQQALGQGPEFLTYFQNEAQLDKSGLPSDRFFAERPEGSVSTLKIQRTQQEDSAVYLCASSLTDFYGYTFGSGTRLTVV.

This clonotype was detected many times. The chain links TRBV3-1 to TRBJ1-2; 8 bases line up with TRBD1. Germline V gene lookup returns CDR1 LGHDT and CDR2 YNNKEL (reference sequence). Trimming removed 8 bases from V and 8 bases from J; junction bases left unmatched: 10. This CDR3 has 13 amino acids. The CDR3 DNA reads TGTGCCAGCGGTCTGTGGACAGGGAACGGCTACACCTTC. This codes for CASGLWTGNGYTF.

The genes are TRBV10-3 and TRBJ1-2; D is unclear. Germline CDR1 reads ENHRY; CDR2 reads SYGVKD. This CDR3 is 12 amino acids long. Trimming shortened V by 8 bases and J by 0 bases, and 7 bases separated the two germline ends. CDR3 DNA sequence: TGTGCCATCGGATTCCCTAACTATGGCTACACCTTC. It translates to CAIGFPNYGYTF.